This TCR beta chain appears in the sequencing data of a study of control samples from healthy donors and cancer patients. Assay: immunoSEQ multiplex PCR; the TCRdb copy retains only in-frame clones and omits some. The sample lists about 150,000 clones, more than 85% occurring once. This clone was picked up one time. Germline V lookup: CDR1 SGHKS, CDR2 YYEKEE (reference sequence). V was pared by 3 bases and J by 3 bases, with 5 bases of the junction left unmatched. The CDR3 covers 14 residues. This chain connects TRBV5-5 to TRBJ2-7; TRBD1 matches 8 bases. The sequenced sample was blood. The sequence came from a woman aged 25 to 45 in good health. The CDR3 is CASSSQQGVYEQYF. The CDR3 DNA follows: TGTGCCAGCAGCTCACAACAGGGGGTCTACGAGCAGTACTTC. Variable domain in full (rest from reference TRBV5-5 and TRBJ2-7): DAGVTQSPTHLIKTRGQQVTLRCSPISGHKSVSWYQQVLGQGPQFIFQYYEKEERGRGNFPDRFSARQFPNYSSELNVNALLLGDSALYLCASSSQQGVYEQYFGPGTRLTVT.